The 29 T cell receptor beta chains below were found in one sample sequenced in a study of T cell repertoires in cytomegalovirus infection. TCRdb ran MiXCR on the reads and lists one entry per CDR3 protein. Seen here are about 140,000 distinct CDR3 sequences, 5.5% to 7% observed once, and the top ten hold 18%. Input material: PBMCs. The receptors derive from a human donor in good health (CMV status not recorded). Some clones in this sample may be carry-over from other donors' samples.

This clonotype was found many times. The rearrangement uses TRBV7-9 and TRBJ2-7; a possible D gene is TRBD2 (6 bases). The germline V gene encodes CDR1 SEHNR and CDR2 FQNEAQ (reference sequence). V dropped 7 bases and J dropped 5 bases, with 21 bases sitting between them. This CDR3 region has 15 residues. This CDR3 reads CASIPPGDGPHEQYF. For the CDR3, the DNA is TGTGCCAGCATCCCCCCGGGGGACGGACCCCACGAGCAGTACTTC.

The sample holds many counts of this clonotype. V usage is TRBV28 and J usage is TRBJ1-2; TRBD1 agrees at 7 bases. Unmatched junction bases numbered 6, after V lost 6 bases and J lost 5 bases. The CDR3 sequence is 13 residues long. CDR1 and CDR2 (germline): MDHEN, SYDVKM. For the CDR3, the DNA is TGTGCCAGCAGCCTGACAGGGTTTTATGGCTACACCTTC. It encodes CASSLTGFYGYTF.

This clonotype was counted a few times. The chain joins TRBV13 to TRBJ1-1, with D possibly matching TRBD1 (6 bases). The V and J ends lost 4 bases and 5 bases respectively, with 14 bases between them. This CDR3 comprises 14 residues. Germline V CDR1 and CDR2: PRHDT, FYEKMQ (reference sequence). The CDR3 spells CASSYRARGTEAFF. The CDR3 nucleotides read TGTGCCAGCAGCTACAGGGCGCGGGGGACTGAAGCTTTCTTT. The whole variable domain, filled in from reference TRBV13 and TRBJ1-1, reads AAGVIQSPRHLIKEKRETATLKCYPIPRHDTVYWYQQGPGQDPQFLISFYEKMQSDKGSIPDRFSAQQFSDYHSELNMSSLELGDSALYFCASSYRARGTEAFFGQGTRLTVV.

This clonotype was seen only a few times. The chain is built from TRBV5-1 and TRBJ2-7; 9 nucleotides align to TRBD1. Germline assignment: CDR1 SGHRS and CDR2 YFSETQ. With V trimmed by 3 bases and J by 4 bases, 5 bases remained unmatched. The CDR3 covers 14 residues. DNA of the CDR3: TGCGCCAGCAGCTCCGGGACAGGGATTTACGAGCAGTACTTC. Residues: CASSSGTGIYEQYF. Complete variable domain (other parts from reference TRBV5-1 and TRBJ2-7): KAGVTQTPRYLIKTRGQQVTLSCSPISGHRSVSWYQQTPGQGLQFLFEYFSETQRNKGNFPGRFSGRQFSNSRSEMNVSTLELGDSALYLCASSSGTGIYEQYFGPGTRLTVT.

CDR3 residues: CASSLAPPGEQFF. The DNA for the CDR3 is TGCGCCAGCAGCTTGGCCCCACCGGGTGAGCAGTTCTTC. This chain connects TRBV5-1 to TRBJ2-1; D remains unclear. Germline CDR1 is SGHRS and CDR2 is YFSETQ. V lost 0 bases, J lost 9 bases, and 10 bases lay in between. The CDR3 is made up of 13 amino acids. The variable domain in full, with the rest retrieved from reference TRBV5-1 and TRBJ2-1, is KAGVTQTPRYLIKTRGQQVTLSCSPISGHRSVSWYQQTPGQGLQFLFEYFSETQRNKGNFPGRFSGRQFSNSRSEMNVSTLELGDSALYLCASSLAPPGEQFFGPGTRLTVL.

The rearrangement uses TRBV27 and TRBJ1-1, with 9 bases identical to TRBD1. This CDR3 has 16 amino acids. Germline V gene data show CDR1 as MNHEY and CDR2 as SMNVEV (reference sequence). The trim removed 5 bases at V and 5 bases at J, leaving 12 bases unmatched. CDR3 loop: CASSPSGTGIRTEAFF. In DNA, the CDR3 is TGTGCCAGCAGTCCGTCCGGGACAGGGATTCGGACTGAAGCTTTCTTT.

This clonotype was found many times. This chain connects TRBV7-3 to TRBJ1-6; D is possibly TRBD1 (5 bases). The CDR3 length is 15 residues. V shed 3 bases and J shed 7 bases, with 13 bases lying between them. Germline CDR1 SGHTA, CDR2 FQGTGA. The CDR3 sequence: CASSFSGRVNSPLHF. Written as DNA, the CDR3 is TGTGCCAGCAGCTTCAGCGGCAGGGTCAATTCACCCCTCCACTTT.

The chain joins TRBV7-9 to TRBJ1-2; 7 positions match TRBD1. Looked up from germline, CDR1 is SEHNR and CDR2 is FQNEAQ (reference sequence). V lost 5 bases to trimming and J lost 0 bases; unmatched junction nucleotides: 0. The CDR3 covers 13 residues. CDR3 bases: TGTGCCAGCAGCCAGGGGGCTAACTATGGCTACACCTTC. It is translated as CASSQGANYGYTF.

This clonotype was counted between two and nine times. The chain joins TRBV2 to TRBJ2-4, with 9 bases aligning to TRBD2. The germline V gene encodes CDR1 SNHLY and CDR2 FYNNEI. The CDR3 is 14 amino acids. The V gene end was trimmed by 8 bases and the J gene end by 6 bases; junction bases not matched to a gene: 8. CDR3 sequence (DNA): TGTGCCAGCCAAGCGGGGGGCTCGGGAAACATTCAGTACTTC. It codes for CASQAGGSGNIQYF.

This clonotype was detected only a few times. The genes are TRBV5-1 and TRBJ1-1, with D unresolved. Germline lookup yields CDR1 SGHRS and CDR2 YFSETQ. Trimming took 2 bases from V and 7 from J, leaving 12 bases between them. The CDR3 consists of 13 residues. CDR3 coding DNA: TGCGCCAGCAGCTTTGAACGGGAGAGTGAAGCTTTCTTT. As protein: CASSFERESEAFF.

This clonotype was seen ten or more times. The V gene is TRBV11-2, the J gene TRBJ1-1, with a tentative D call TRBD1 (5 bases). The CDR3 is 14 amino acids. Between the trimmed V and J ends, which lost 8 bases and 5 bases, there was a span of 18 bases. Germline V gene sequence: CDR1 SGHAT, CDR2 FQNNGV. The CDR3 spells CASRLRESWTEAFF. In DNA, the CDR3 is TGTGCCAGCCGCCTCAGGGAAAGTTGGACTGAAGCTTTCTTT.

This clonotype turned up a few times. V and J are TRBV11-2 and TRBJ2-3; D is uncertain. The ends were cut back, 2 bases at V and 3 bases at J, with 9 bases in the middle. The CDR3 spans 14 residues. Germline CDR1 is SGHAT and CDR2 is FQNNGV. The CDR3 coding sequence is TGTGCCAGCAGCTTACGCGTGCCAACAGATACGCAGTATTTT. It is translated as CASSLRVPTDTQYF.

This clonotype has just a few counts. The chain carries TRBV6-2 or TRBV6-3 and TRBJ1-1; no clear D gene. V gave up 2 bases and J gave up 10 bases, with 11 bases separating them. From germline, CDR1 is MNHEY and CDR2 SVGEGT. CDR3 size: 12 residues. DNA of the CDR3: TGTGCCAGCAGTTACGAACTTCAGTCAGCTTTCTTT. Its protein is CASSYELQSAFF.

This clonotype was seen a few times. This chain joins TRBV29-1 and TRBJ1-2; no reliable D call. Per the germline V gene, CDR1 is SQVTM and CDR2 is ANQGSEA. CDR3 size: 10 residues. The ends were cut back, 4 bases at V and 8 bases at J, with 8 bases in the middle. The CDR3 spells CSVGGKGYTF. The CDR3 nucleotides read TGCAGCGTTGGCGGGAAAGGCTACACCTTC.

This clonotype has just a few counts. V is TRBV29-1 and J is TRBJ1-5; D remains unclear. The germline V gene has CDR1 SQVTM and CDR2 ANQGSEA. The length of the CDR3 is 12 residues. CDR3 protein: CSIGQSNQPQHF. The CDR3 DNA follows: TGCAGTATAGGGCAGAGCAATCAGCCCCAGCATTTT.

The genes are TRBV6-2 or TRBV6-3 and TRBJ2-7; possible D gene TRBD1, 6 bases. The CDR3 has 16 amino acids. The germline CDR1 and CDR2 sequences are MNHEY and SVGEGT. Trimming took 6 bases from V and 6 from J, leaving 24 bases between them. CDR3 sequence (DNA): TGTGCCAGCAGCCGCCCCCGGGACATCGGAAGGGGCGAGCAGTACTTC. Translating it yields CASSRPRDIGRGEQYF.

This sequence joins TRBV19 and TRBJ2-5; D ambiguous. V was clipped by 5 bases and J by 2 bases, with 9 bases between them. The CDR3 is 13 amino acids. Germline CDR1 is LNHDA and CDR2 is SQIVND (reference sequence). The CDR3 loop reads CASSRNSQETQYF. Written as DNA, the CDR3 is TGTGCCAGTAGTCGGAACAGTCAAGAGACCCAGTACTTC.

This clonotype was counted ten times or more. The V and J genes are TRBV12-3 or TRBV12-4 and TRBJ2-2; 9 bases align to TRBD1. With V trimmed by 4 bases and J by 1 base, 7 bases remained unmatched. This CDR3 has 17 residues. CDR3 region: CASSWELGQGNTGELFF. The CDR3 bases are TGTGCCAGCAGTTGGGAGTTGGGACAGGGGAACACCGGGGAGCTGTTTTTT.

This clonotype came up many times. V gene TRBV10-3 combines with J gene TRBJ2-7, with D possibly called TRBD1 or TRBD2 (5 bases each). The CDR3 covers 19 residues. Trimming removed 3 bases at V and 4 bases at J, with 28 bases between. CDR1 is ENHRY, CDR2 SYGVKD, per germline. The CDR3 sequence: CAISDPESWLAWGGYEQYF. In DNA form, the CDR3 reads TGTGCCATCAGTGACCCCGAGTCGTGGCTAGCTTGGGGCGGATACGAGCAGTACTTC.

This clonotype was counted ten times or more. The chain couples TRBV7-9 to TRBJ1-2; unclear D gene. Per the germline V gene, CDR1 is SEHNR and CDR2 is FQNEAQ (reference sequence). The length of the CDR3 is 14 residues. V lost 1 base and J 2 bases, leaving 8 bases between the germline ends. This chain's CDR3 is CASSLEHGNYGYTF. DNA of the CDR3: TGTGCCAGCAGCTTAGAACACGGAAACTATGGCTACACCTTC.

The rearrangement links TRBV5-5 to TRBJ2-3, with a possible D match to TRBD1 (5 bases). There are 16 residues in the CDR3. Germline V gene lookup returns CDR1 SGHKS and CDR2 YYEKEE (reference sequence). Trimming left V 1 base short and J 2 bases short, with 14 bases between. The CDR3 reads CASSLTTEPYTDTQYF. For the CDR3, the DNA is TGTGCCAGCAGCTTGACGACAGAGCCCTACACAGATACGCAGTATTTT.

The chain combines TRBV15 with TRBJ1-1, with a possible D match to TRBD1 (6 bases). The length of the CDR3 is 16 residues. Germline V gene lookup returns CDR1 LNHNV and CDR2 YYDKDF (reference sequence). Between the trimmed V and J ends, which lost 1 base and 1 base, there was a span of 13 bases. The CDR3 spells CATSRGPKGGNTEAFF. CDR3 nucleotides: TGTGCCACCAGCAGAGGGCCTAAAGGGGGGAACACTGAAGCTTTCTTT.

This clonotype was detected many times. The CDR3 spells CASSLDGGPGNEQFF. DNA for the CDR3: TGTGCCAGCAGCTTAGATGGGGGGCCCGGAAATGAGCAGTTCTTC. V gene TRBV7-2 combines with J gene TRBJ2-1; the D call may be TRBD1 or TRBD2 (6 bases each). Germline assignment: CDR1 SGHTA and CDR2 FQGNSA. This CDR3 comprises 15 residues. Trimming removed 1 base from V and 7 bases from J, with 14 bases in between.

This clonotype came up many times. The chain carries TRBV10-2 and TRBJ2-1; a weak D match, TRBD2 (5 bases). V was shortened by 2 bases and J by 12 bases, with 14 bases between the two germline ends. The CDR3 is 13 amino acids. The germline gives CDR1 WSHSY, CDR2 SAAADI. CDR3 amino acids: CASSEAEEGRQFF. The CDR3 DNA sequence: TGCGCCAGCAGTGAGGCGGAGGAAGGACGGCAGTTCTTC.

This sequence joins TRBV7-8 and TRBJ2-2; 7 positions agree with TRBD2. Germline CDR1 reads SGHVS; CDR2 reads FQNEAQ. V lost 5 bases, J lost 1 base, and 7 bases stayed unmatched. This CDR3 is 16 amino acids long. The CDR3 is CASSPAAGVNTGELFF. The CDR3 DNA reads TGTGCCAGCAGCCCCGCGGCGGGGGTGAACACCGGGGAGCTGTTTTTT.

This chain links TRBV6-5 with TRBJ1-1; 8 bases match TRBD1. The CDR3 extends over 15 amino acids. Per the germline V gene, CDR1 is MNHEY and CDR2 is SVGAGI. The V and J ends lost 0 bases and 8 bases, in that order; junction bases with no gene match: 8. The DNA for the CDR3 is TGTGCCAGCAGTTACTCTCGCGGACAGGGAGCGGAAGCTTTCTTT. This encodes CASSYSRGQGAEAFF.

This clonotype has ten or more counts. The V gene is TRBV19, the J gene TRBJ1-5; D unresolved. The CDR3 runs to 13 residues. The germline gives CDR1 LNHDA, CDR2 SQIVND (reference sequence). Trimming cost V 6 bases and J 3 bases, with 9 bases left between them. The CDR3 sequence: CASRVNNNQPQHF. The DNA of the CDR3 is TGTGCCAGTAGAGTTAATAACAATCAGCCCCAGCATTTT.

The chain uses TRBV7-2 and TRBJ1-1, with 8 bases that match TRBD1. The V gene's germline CDR1 is SGHTA and CDR2 FQGNSA. J lost 4 bases, V lost 8 bases, and 6 bases had no gene match. The CDR3 totals 13 residues. The CDR3 DNA follows: TGTACCAGCCGTAATACAGGGGGCACTGAAGCTTTCTTT. The encoded protein is CTSRNTGGTEAFF. Full variable domain (rest looked up from reference TRBV7-2 and TRBJ1-1): GAGVSQSPSNKVTEKGKDVELRCDPISGHTALYWYRQSLGQGLEFLIYFQGNSAPDKSGLPSDRFSAERTGGSVSTLTIQRTQQEDSAVYLCTSRNTGGTEAFFGQGTRLTVV.

This clonotype was detected many times. One junction end disagrees with the germline gene, perhaps due to a read error. The genes are TRBV7-7 and TRBJ2-2; the D gene is possibly TRBD1 (6 bases). The germline V gene has CDR1 SSHAT and CDR2 FNYEAQ (reference sequence). This CDR3 spans 16 amino acids. The CDR3 is CASSRSPGAPTGELFF. The CDR3, as DNA: TGTGCTAGCAGCCGCTCCCCAGGGGCCCCCACCGGGGAGCTGTTTTTT.